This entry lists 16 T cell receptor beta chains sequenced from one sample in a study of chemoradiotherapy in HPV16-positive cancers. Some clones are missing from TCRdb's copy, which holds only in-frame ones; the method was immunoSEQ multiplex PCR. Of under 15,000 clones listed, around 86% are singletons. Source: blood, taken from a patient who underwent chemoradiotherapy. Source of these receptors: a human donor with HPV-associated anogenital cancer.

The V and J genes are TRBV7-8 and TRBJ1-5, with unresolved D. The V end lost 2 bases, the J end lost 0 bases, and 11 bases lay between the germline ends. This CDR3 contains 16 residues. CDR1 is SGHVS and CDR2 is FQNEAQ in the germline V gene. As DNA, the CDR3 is TGTGCCAGCAGCTTATCGGGCCTATATAGCAATCAGCCCCAGCATTTT. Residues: CASSLSGLYSNQPQHF.

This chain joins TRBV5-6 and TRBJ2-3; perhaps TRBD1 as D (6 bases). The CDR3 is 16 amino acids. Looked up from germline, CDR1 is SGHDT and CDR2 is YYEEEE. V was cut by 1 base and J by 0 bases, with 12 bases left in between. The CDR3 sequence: CASSLRRDTSTDTQYF. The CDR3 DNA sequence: TGTGCCAGCAGCTTGAGACGGGACACTAGCACAGATACGCAGTATTTT.

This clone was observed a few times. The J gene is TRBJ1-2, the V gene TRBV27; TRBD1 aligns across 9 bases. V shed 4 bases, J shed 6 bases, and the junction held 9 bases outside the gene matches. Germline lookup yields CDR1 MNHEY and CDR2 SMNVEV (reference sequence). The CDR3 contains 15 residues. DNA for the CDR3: TGTGCCAGCAGTTACGACAGGGGGTCCCCGAATGGCTACACCTTC. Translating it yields CASSYDRGSPNGYTF.

This CDR3 reads CASSLEGQSLNKGQPQHF. The CDR3, as DNA: TGTGCCAGCAGCTTAGAAGGGCAATCCCTGAATAAAGGCCAGCCCCAGCATTTT. This chain links TRBV7-2 with TRBJ1-5; D is uncertain. There are 18 residues in the CDR3. V gave up 1 base and J gave up 7 bases, with 23 bases separating them. Per germline, CDR1 SGHTA and CDR2 FQGNSA. Full variable domain (remainder filled in from reference TRBV7-2 and TRBJ1-5): GAGVSQSPSNKVTEKGKDVELRCDPISGHTALYWYRQSLGQGLEFLIYFQGNSAPDKSGLPSDRFSAERTGGSVSTLTIQRTQQEDSAVYLCASSLEGQSLNKGQPQHFGDGTRLSIL.

CDR3 sequence: CASSLAGGIQETQYF. For the CDR3, the DNA is TGCGCCAGCAGCTTGGCCGGGGGGATTCAAGAGACCCAGTACTTC. The V call is TRBV5-1, the J call TRBJ2-5; 7 bases match TRBD2. Germline values: CDR1 SGHRS, CDR2 YFSETQ. Trimming took 0 bases from V and 2 from J; bases not matched to a gene: 4. This CDR3 is built from 15 residues.

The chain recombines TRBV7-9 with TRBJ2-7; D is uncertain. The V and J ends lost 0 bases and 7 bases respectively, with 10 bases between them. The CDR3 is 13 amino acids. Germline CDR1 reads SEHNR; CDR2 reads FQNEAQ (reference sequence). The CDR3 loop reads CASSLAWAREQYF. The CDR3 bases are TGTGCCAGCAGCTTAGCGTGGGCTCGGGAGCAGTACTTC.

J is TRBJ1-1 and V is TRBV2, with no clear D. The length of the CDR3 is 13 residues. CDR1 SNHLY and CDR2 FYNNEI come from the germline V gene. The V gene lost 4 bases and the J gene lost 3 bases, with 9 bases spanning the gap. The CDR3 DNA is TGTGCCAGCAGTGCTAGCCAATACACTGAAGCTTTCTTT. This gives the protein CASSASQYTEAFF.

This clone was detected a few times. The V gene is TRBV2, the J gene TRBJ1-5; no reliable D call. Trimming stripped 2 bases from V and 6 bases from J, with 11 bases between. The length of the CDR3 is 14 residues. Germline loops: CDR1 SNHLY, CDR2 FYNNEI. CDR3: CASSELGKAQPQHF. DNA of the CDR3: TGTGCCAGCAGTGAATTAGGGAAAGCTCAGCCCCAGCATTTT.

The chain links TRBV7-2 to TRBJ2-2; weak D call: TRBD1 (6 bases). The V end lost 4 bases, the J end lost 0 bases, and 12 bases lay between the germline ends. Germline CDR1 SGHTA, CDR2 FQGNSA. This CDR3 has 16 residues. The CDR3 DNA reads TGTGCCAGCAGCTCGGGACAAACAACGAACACCGGGGAGCTGTTTTTT. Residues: CASSSGQTTNTGELFF.

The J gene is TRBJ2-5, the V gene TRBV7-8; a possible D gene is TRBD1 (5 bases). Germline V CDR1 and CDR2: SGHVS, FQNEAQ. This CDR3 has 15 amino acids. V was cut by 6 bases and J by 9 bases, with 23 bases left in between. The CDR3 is CASRPRPTMLGAQYF. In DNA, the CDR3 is TGTGCCAGCAGACCGCGACCAACGATGTTAGGGGCCCAGTACTTC.

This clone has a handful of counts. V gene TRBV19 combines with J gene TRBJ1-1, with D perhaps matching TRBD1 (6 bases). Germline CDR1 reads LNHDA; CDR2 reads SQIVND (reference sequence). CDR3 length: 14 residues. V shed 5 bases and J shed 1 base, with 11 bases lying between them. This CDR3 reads CASSVQDRNTEAFF. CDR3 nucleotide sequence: TGTGCCAGTAGTGTTCAGGACAGGAACACTGAAGCTTTCTTT.

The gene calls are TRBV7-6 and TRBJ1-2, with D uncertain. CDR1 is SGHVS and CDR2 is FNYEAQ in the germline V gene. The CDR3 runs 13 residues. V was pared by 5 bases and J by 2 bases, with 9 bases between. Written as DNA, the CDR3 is TGTGCCAGCAGCCCGACGGGGAACTATGGCTACACCTTC. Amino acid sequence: CASSPTGNYGYTF.

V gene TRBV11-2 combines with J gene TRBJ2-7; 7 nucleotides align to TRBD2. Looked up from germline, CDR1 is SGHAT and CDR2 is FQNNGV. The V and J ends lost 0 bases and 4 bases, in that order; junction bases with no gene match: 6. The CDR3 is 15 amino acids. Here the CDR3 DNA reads TGTGCCAGCAGCTTAGATGGGGGAGGGGATTACGAGCAGTACGTC. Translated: CASSLDGGGDYEQYV.

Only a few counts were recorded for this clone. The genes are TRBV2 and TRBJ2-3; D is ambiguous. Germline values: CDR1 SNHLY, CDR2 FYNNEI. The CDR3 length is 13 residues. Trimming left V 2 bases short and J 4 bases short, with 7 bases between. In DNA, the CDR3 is TGTGCCAGCAGTGAACTAGAGGCAGATACGCAGTATTTT. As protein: CASSELEADTQYF. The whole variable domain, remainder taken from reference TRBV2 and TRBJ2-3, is EPEVTQTPSHQVTQMGQEVILRCVPISNHLYFYWYRQILGQKVEFLVSFYNNEISEKSEIFDDQFSVERPDGSNFTLKIRSTKLEDSAMYFCASSELEADTQYFGPGTRLTVL.

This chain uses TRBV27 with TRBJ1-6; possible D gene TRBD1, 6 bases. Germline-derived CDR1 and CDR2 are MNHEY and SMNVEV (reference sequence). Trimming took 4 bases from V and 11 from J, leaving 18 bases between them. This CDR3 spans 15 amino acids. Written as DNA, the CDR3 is TGTGCCAGCAGTTCGTTACAGGGTGGAAGGACACCCCTCCACTTT. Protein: CASSSLQGGRTPLHF.

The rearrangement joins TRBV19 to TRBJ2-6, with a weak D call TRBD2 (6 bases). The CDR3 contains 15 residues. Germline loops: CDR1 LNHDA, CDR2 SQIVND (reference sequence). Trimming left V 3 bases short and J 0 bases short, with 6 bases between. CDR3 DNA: TGTGCCAGTAGTATCGGGGGCTCTGGGGCCAACGTCCTGACTTTC. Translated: CASSIGGSGANVLTF. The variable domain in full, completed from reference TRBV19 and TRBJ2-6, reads DGGITQSPKYLFRKEGQNVTLSCEQNLNHDAMYWYRQDPGQGLRLIYYSQIVNDFQKGDIAEGYSVSREKKESFPLTVTSAQKNPTAFYLCASSIGGSGANVLTFGAGSRLTVL.